A single sample gave rise to the 10 T cell receptor beta chains below, sequenced in a study of cytomegalovirus exposure and HLA in healthy donors. Use of 60 Vbeta and 13 Jbeta primers characterized the PCR. Sequencing used immunoSEQ multiplex PCR; TCRdb keeps in-frame clones, though not all of them. The sample table sets out 60,000 to 80,000 clones. The sample was PBMCs. The receptors shown here come from a boy aged 5-17 years in good health and CMV-seronegative.

The chain is built from TRBV13 and TRBJ1-2, with a possible D match to TRBD1 (6 bases). This CDR3 has 13 residues. Germline V gene data show CDR1 as PRHDT and CDR2 as FYEKMQ (reference sequence). The germline V and J ends were trimmed by 5 bases and 4 bases, with 11 bases remaining between them. The chain's CDR3 is CASSPGQSYGYTF. As DNA, the CDR3 is TGTGCCAGCAGCCCAGGACAGTCCTATGGCTACACCTTC.

The rearrangement uses TRBV20-1 and TRBJ2-1; 8 nucleotides align to TRBD2. The germline CDR1 and CDR2 sequences are DFQATT and SNEGSKA (reference sequence). V was pared by 0 bases and J by 14 bases, with 3 bases of the junction left unmatched. CDR3 length equals 11 residues. CDR3 in amino acids: CSAREAGEKFF. Written as DNA, the CDR3 is TGCAGTGCTAGAGAAGCGGGAGAGAAGTTCTTC.

The genes are TRBV15 and TRBJ1-1; TRBD1 matches at 8 bases. Germline trimming cut 5 bases from V and 5 bases from J; bases unmatched to any gene: 7. Germline-derived CDR1 and CDR2 are LNHNV and YYDKDF (reference sequence). This CDR3 spans 14 amino acids. The CDR3 bases are TGTGCCACCAGCGACGGACAGGGAAGGACTGAAGCTTTCTTT. It yields the protein CATSDGQGRTEAFF.

The chain couples TRBV5-1 to TRBJ1-1, with a weak D call TRBD1 (6 bases). Germline V gene sequence: CDR1 SGHRS, CDR2 YFSETQ. The CDR3 contains 15 residues. V was trimmed by 0 bases and J by 4 bases, leaving 13 bases between them. The CDR3 region has the DNA TGCGCCAGCAGCTTGGTGTCAGGGGAAGGCACTGAAGCTTTCTTT. As protein: CASSLVSGEGTEAFF.

V is TRBV19 and J is TRBJ1-5; 9 positions match TRBD1. The CDR3 has 15 amino acids. The germline gives CDR1 LNHDA, CDR2 SQIVND (reference sequence). With 4 bases clipped from V and 7 bases from J, the junction kept 8 bases outside the gene matches. The CDR3 protein is CASSTGQGTGQPQHF. CDR3 bases: TGTGCCAGTAGTACAGGACAGGGGACGGGGCAGCCCCAGCATTTT.

This chain joins TRBV2 and TRBJ1-1; D possibly corresponds to TRBD1 (6 bases). V was trimmed by 6 bases and J by 4 bases, leaving 12 bases between them. The CDR3 is 13 residues long. CDR1 and CDR2 (germline): SNHLY, FYNNEI. The CDR3 DNA reads TGTGCCAGCAGGCTACAGGGAAGCACTGAAGCTTTCTTT. Translating it yields CASRLQGSTEAFF.

The chain carries TRBV7-9 and TRBJ2-1; 8 bases are shared with TRBD2. CDR3 length equals 17 residues. The V gene end was trimmed by 1 base and the J gene end by 6 bases; junction bases not matched to a gene: 11. In germline, CDR1 is SEHNR, CDR2 FQNEAQ (reference sequence). For the CDR3, the DNA is TGTGCCAGCAGCTTAGGAGTGCGGGGGGCGTATGGCAATGAGCAGTTCTTC. Amino acid sequence: CASSLGVRGAYGNEQFF.

The chain has TRBV7-3 and TRBJ2-1; TRBD2 is a possible D gene (6 bases). Trimming took 5 bases from V and 0 from J, leaving 14 bases between them. The CDR3 is made up of 16 amino acids. Germline CDR1 reads SGHTA; CDR2 reads FQGTGA. The CDR3: CASSPIAASSYNEQFF. CDR3 bases: TGTGCCAGCAGCCCTATAGCGGCCAGCTCCTACAATGAGCAGTTCTTC.

This chain uses TRBV29-1 with TRBJ1-1; 8 bases map to TRBD1. The CDR3 loop spans 16 amino acids. The trim removed 2 bases at V and 4 bases at J, leaving 12 bases unmatched. Germline CDR1 and CDR2: SQVTM and ANQGSEA. The CDR3 DNA follows: TGCAGCGTTGAACCCCTGAACAGGGGGGATGGCACTGAAGCTTTCTTT. Protein sequence: CSVEPLNRGDGTEAFF.

The rearrangement links TRBV7-9 to TRBJ2-7; 12 bases are a match to TRBD2. The CDR3 is 15 amino acids. The V segment lost 1 base and the J segment 4 bases; nucleotides outside the gene matches: 2. Germline V CDR1 and CDR2: SEHNR, FQNEAQ (reference sequence). The CDR3 loop reads CASSLVLAGGYEQYF. In DNA form, the CDR3 reads TGTGCCAGCAGCTTAGTTCTAGCGGGGGGGTACGAGCAGTACTTC.